Below, 11 T cell receptor beta chains from the same sample are listed, as sequenced in a study of cytomegalovirus exposure and HLA in healthy donors. With 60 Vbeta and 13 Jbeta primers, the PCR was carried out. Data came from immunoSEQ multiplex PCR; TCRdb stores just in-frame clones and leaves some out. The sample gives under 200,000 clones, roughly 80% of which show up once; 7.7% is in the top ten. The sequenced material came from PBMCs. Source of these receptors: a woman aged 40 to 55 in good health and CMV-seropositive.

V gene TRBV27 combines with J gene TRBJ2-2, with a weak D call TRBD2 (6 bases). CDR1 is MNHEY and CDR2 is SMNVEV in the germline V gene (reference sequence). The V end lost 3 bases, the J end lost 3 bases, and 14 bases lay between the germline ends. This CDR3 region has 16 residues. CDR3 residues: CASSLMGGRYTGELFF. The CDR3 region has the DNA TGTGCCAGCAGTTTGATGGGGGGTCGATACACCGGGGAGCTGTTTTTT.

The rearrangement uses TRBV4-1 and TRBJ2-5; TRBD2 might be the D (6 bases). Trimming pared 0 bases from V and 0 bases from J, leaving 11 bases between. This CDR3 has 16 amino acids. Germline CDR1 reads MGHRA; CDR2 reads YSYEKL. The CDR3 coding sequence is TGCGCCAGCAGCCAAGATTATCGGGGGTACCAAGAGACCCAGTACTTC. Its protein product is CASSQDYRGYQETQYF.

This clone was picked up a small number of times. The chain is built from TRBV6-4 and TRBJ2-1; 8 bases are shared with TRBD2. The V and J ends lost 6 bases and 7 bases, in that order; junction bases with no gene match: 8. There are 14 residues in the CDR3. CDR1 MRHNA and CDR2 SNTAGT come from the germline V gene. Here the CDR3 DNA reads TGTGCCAGCAGCCCGGGACTAGAGGGGAATGAGCAGTTCTTC. This gives the protein CASSPGLEGNEQFF.

CDR3 in amino acids: CATTPGLAGGNRGDTQYF. The CDR3 coding sequence is TGCGCCACGACTCCGGGACTAGCGGGAGGCAATCGAGGAGATACGCAGTATTTT. The chain has TRBV10-1 and TRBJ2-3; 15 bases match TRBD2. J was trimmed by 5 bases and V by 10 bases; bases with no gene match: 16. The CDR3 loop spans 18 amino acids. Germline V CDR1 and CDR2: WNHNN, SYGVQD (reference sequence).

The chain has TRBV4-1 and TRBJ2-3; TRBD2 agrees at 10 bases. Germline trimming cut 1 base from V and 0 bases from J; bases unmatched to any gene: 7. This CDR3 region has 18 residues. The germline gives CDR1 MGHRA, CDR2 YSYEKL. The CDR3: CASSQVLGGLASTDTQYF. CDR3 DNA: TGCGCCAGCAGCCAAGTGTTAGGGGGACTAGCGAGCACAGATACGCAGTATTTT.

A note on this clone: The junction does not match germline at one end; this may be a read error. Within the sample, other DNA sequences also encode this same CDR3. The chain has TRBV19 and TRBJ2-6; TRBD2 might be the D (6 bases). In germline, CDR1 is LNHDA, CDR2 SQIVND (reference sequence). The CDR3 totals 18 residues. This CDR3 reads CASPRDIMRDFGANVLTF. The CDR3 nucleotides read TGTGCCAGTCCCCGGGATATCATGAGGGACTTTGGGGCCAACGTCCTAACTTTC.

The CDR3 loop reads CASSPGTGRHYGYTF. The CDR3 DNA reads TGTGCCAGTAGTCCCGGGACAGGGAGGCACTATGGCTACACCTTC. The chain is built from TRBV19 and TRBJ1-2, with 9 bases fitting TRBD1. V shed 5 bases and J 3 bases; nucleotides not matched to a gene: 7. This CDR3 is built from 15 residues. Per the germline V gene, CDR1 is LNHDA and CDR2 is SQIVND (reference sequence).

The gene calls are TRBV6-5 and TRBJ1-2; 7 nucleotides match TRBD1. The junction had 1 base not matched to a gene; V was cut back by 2 bases and J by 7 bases. This CDR3 comprises 12 residues. Germline V gives CDR1 MNHEY, CDR2 SVGAGI. The CDR3 protein is CASSYNRGGYTF. DNA for the CDR3: TGTGCCAGCAGTTACAACAGGGGTGGCTACACCTTC.

Here the CDR3 DNA reads TGTGCCAGTAGTATTTCTAAGAACACCGGGGAGCTGTTTTTT. Amino acid sequence: CASSISKNTGELFF. This chain links TRBV19 with TRBJ2-2; D ambiguous. Germline loops: CDR1 LNHDA, CDR2 SQIVND (reference sequence). The CDR3 runs 14 residues. The V and J ends lost 3 bases and 1 base respectively, with 6 bases between them. Full variable domain (missing parts from reference TRBV19 and TRBJ2-2): DGGITQSPKYLFRKEGQNVTLSCEQNLNHDAMYWYRQDPGQGLRLIYYSQIVNDFQKGDIAEGYSVSREKKESFPLTVTSAQKNPTAFYLCASSISKNTGELFFGEGSRLTVL.

V usage is TRBV5-1 and J usage is TRBJ2-3, with TRBD2 identical over 10 bases. Germline trimming cut 0 bases from V and 4 bases from J; bases unmatched to any gene: 5. The germline V gene has CDR1 SGHRS and CDR2 YFSETQ. The CDR3 has 16 amino acids. CDR3: CASSLAPSGSSDTQYF. In DNA form, the CDR3 reads TGCGCCAGCAGCTTGGCCCCTAGCGGGAGTTCAGATACGCAGTATTTT.

V gene TRBV2 combines with J gene TRBJ1-5, with 7 nucleotides matching TRBD1. Germline values: CDR1 SNHLY, CDR2 FYNNEI. The junction had 2 bases not matched to a gene; V was cut back by 5 bases and J by 4 bases. This CDR3 region has 13 residues. CDR3 nucleotide sequence: TGTGCCAGCAGTTCAGGGGGAAATCAGCCCCAGCATTTT. Translating it yields CASSSGGNQPQHF.